This paragraph reports one TCR beta chain. What it binds is not known. Both 60 Vbeta primers and 13 Jbeta primers went into the PCR. Produced via immunoSEQ multiplex PCR; TCRdb's table is partial and in-frame only. The sample contains 150,000 to 200,000 clones, over 60% of which appear only once. Healthy bone marrow donors made up the cohort. This sample is drawn from a study of cytomegalovirus exposure and HLA in healthy donors. Study results and caveats: About 87% or about 30% of the time was how often most TCR beta V segments were productive, according to an earlier analysis. A missense DCLRE1C variant was associated with V- and J-gene trimming of TCR beta chains in a later analysis, and an independent cohort replicated the association. Sequencing depth roughly uniform across donors was assumed in presence/absence analyses.

Sequencing was performed on PBMCs. The TCR sequence derives from a woman aged 25 to 45 in good health and CMV-seronegative.

CDR3 loop: CASSSGGAAQPQHF. The CDR3, as DNA: TGTGCCAGCAGTTCTGGTGGGGCAGCTCAGCCCCAGCATTTT. The V call is TRBV27, the J call TRBJ1-5; D possibly corresponds to TRBD1 (5 bases). CDR1 is MNHEY and CDR2 is SMNVEV in the germline V gene (reference sequence). V was trimmed by 4 bases and J by 6 bases, leaving 13 bases between them. CDR3 length: 14 residues.